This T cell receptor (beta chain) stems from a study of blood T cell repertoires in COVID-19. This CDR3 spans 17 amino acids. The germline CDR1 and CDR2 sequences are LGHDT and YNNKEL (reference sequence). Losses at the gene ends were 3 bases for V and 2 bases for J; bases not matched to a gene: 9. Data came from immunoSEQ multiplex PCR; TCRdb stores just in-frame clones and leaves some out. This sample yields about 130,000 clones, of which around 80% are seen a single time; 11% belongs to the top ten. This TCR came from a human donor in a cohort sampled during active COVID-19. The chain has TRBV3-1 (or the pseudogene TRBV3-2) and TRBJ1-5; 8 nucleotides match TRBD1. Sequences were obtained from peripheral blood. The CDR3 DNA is TGTGCCAGCAGCCACCACTCTGACAGGGGACGCAATCAGCCCCAGCATTTT. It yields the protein CASSHHSDRGRNQPQHF.